One and the same sample provided the 22 T cell receptor beta chains below, sequenced in a study of T cells in Graves' hyperthyroidism and ophthalmopathy. Template material for amplifying TCR beta CDR3 regions consisted of RNA transcripts. The HTBI primer set drove a first-round RT-PCR of the TCR CDR3. From the multiplex PCR reads, TCRdb called clonotypes with MiXCR, one entry per CDR3 protein. Of hundreds of thousands of distinct CDR3 sequences in the sample, roughly 15% were seen once. Source material: blood. The receptor source for this set is an older woman with Graves' ophthalmopathy.

About this clonotype: This may come from a read error, since a much larger clone is one base off. Since no conserved phenylalanine or tryptophan closes the CDR3, a read error is the likely cause. CDR3 coding DNA: TGCGCCAGCAGTGACCGTCCAGGGGGAAGAGAGACCCAGTACCTC. It is translated as CASSDRPGGRETQYL. The chain joins TRBV6-9 to TRBJ2-5; 7 bases map to TRBD1. The CDR3 has 15 amino acids. Germline lookup yields CDR1 MNHGY and CDR2 SVAAGI.

In its sample, this clonotype was seen many times. CDR3 nucleotides: TGTGCCAGCAGCGTGAGCGGGCGGCTCGATGAGCAGTTCTTC. Protein product: CASSVSGRLDEQFF. The genes are TRBV9 and TRBJ2-1, with D perhaps matching TRBD2 (6 bases). V dropped 2 bases and J dropped 8 bases, with 14 bases sitting between them. The V gene's germline CDR1 is SGDLS and CDR2 YYNGEE. The CDR3 consists of 14 residues.

This clonotype was detected only once. The V call is TRBV10-3, the J call TRBJ2-7; TRBD1 matches 7 bases. The V segment lost 2 bases and the J segment 1 base; nucleotides outside the gene matches: 5. This CDR3 is 15 amino acids long. Per the germline V gene, CDR1 is ENHRY and CDR2 is SYGVKD. CDR3 sequence reads: CAISEGTGVSYEQYF. The CDR3 nucleotides are TGTGCCATCAGTGAGGGAACAGGGGTTTCCTACGAGCAGTACTTC.

Many counts were recorded for this clonotype. V and J are TRBV7-8 and TRBJ2-3; D might be TRBD2 (6 bases). The germline V and J ends were trimmed by 5 bases and 2 bases, with 11 bases remaining between them. In germline, CDR1 is SGHVS, CDR2 FQNEAQ. CDR3 length equals 14 residues. DNA for the CDR3: TGTGCCAGCAGCCAAACTAGCCTCACAGATACGCAGTATTTT. Its translation is CASSQTSLTDTQYF. Complete variable domain (other parts from reference TRBV7-8 and TRBJ2-3): GAGVSQSPRYKVAKRGQDVALRCDPISGHVSLFWYQQALGQGPEFLTYFQNEAQLDKSGLPSDRFFAERPEGSVSTLKIQRTQQEDSAVYLCASSQTSLTDTQYFGPGTRLTVL.

There are a few counts of this clonotype. The V and J genes are TRBV5-6 and TRBJ2-1, with 8 bases fitting TRBD1. Germline CDR1 is SGHDT and CDR2 is YYEEEE. After removal of 1 base from V and 7 bases from J, the junction contained 7 bases not matched to a gene. The CDR3 runs to 15 residues. CDR3 DNA sequence: TGTGCCAGCAGCTTGTGGGACAGGATCCATAATGAGCAGTTCTTC. As protein: CASSLWDRIHNEQFF.

This clonotype appeared many times. The rearrangement joins TRBV7-9 to TRBJ2-7; 7 bases agree with TRBD2. CDR1 and CDR2 (germline): SEHNR, FQNEAQ (reference sequence). This CDR3 is 13 amino acids long. The V and J ends lost 8 bases and 0 bases, in that order; junction bases with no gene match: 4. As DNA, the CDR3 is TGTGCCAGCGGGGCTAGCGGCTCCTACGAGCAGTACTTC. Its translation is CASGASGSYEQYF.

This clonotype was seen ten or more times. The V call is TRBV30, the J call TRBJ2-2; 7 bases line up with TRBD1. This CDR3 has 16 residues. J was trimmed by 0 bases and V by 4 bases; bases with no gene match: 8. Per germline, CDR1 GTSNPN and CDR2 SVGIG (reference sequence). The CDR3 region has the DNA TGTGCCTGGACCCGGAAGGGGGCCGCGAACACCGGGGAGCTGTTTTTT. This sequence encodes CAWTRKGAANTGELFF.

This clonotype was observed a handful of times. CDR3 nucleotide sequence: TGTGCCAGCAGCTTAACGGAAGGTGAGCAGTTCTTC. It yields the protein CASSLTEGEQFF. The J gene is TRBJ2-1, the V gene TRBV7-3; D is undetermined. Germline CDR1 reads SGHTA; CDR2 reads FQGTGA. The CDR3 is 12 residues long. The germline V and J ends were trimmed by 0 bases and 9 bases, with 6 bases remaining between them.

This clonotype turned up a few times. The chain has TRBV5-1 and TRBJ2-1, with a tentative D call TRBD2 (6 bases). There are 12 residues in the CDR3. Trimming cost V 4 bases and J 12 bases, with 14 bases left between them. Germline assignment: CDR1 SGHRS and CDR2 YFSETQ. Here the CDR3 reads CASSDMTEGQFF. CDR3 bases: TGCGCCAGCAGCGACATGACGGAGGGGCAGTTCTTC.

The V gene is TRBV5-1, the J gene TRBJ2-4, with 11 bases lining up with TRBD2. This CDR3 is built from 18 residues. In germline, CDR1 is SGHRS, CDR2 YFSETQ. J gave up 0 bases and V 0 bases, and 5 bases lay outside the gene matches. CDR3 protein: CASSLGTSGSIAKNIQYF. The CDR3 DNA is TGCGCCAGCAGCTTGGGCACTAGCGGGAGCATAGCCAAAAACATTCAGTACTTC.

This clonotype occurred a few times. The chain uses TRBV7-7 and TRBJ2-2; 9 nucleotides match TRBD2. The CDR3 totals 15 residues. Germline-derived CDR1 and CDR2 are SSHAT and FNYEAQ (reference sequence). The V segment lost 3 bases and the J segment 1 base; nucleotides outside the gene matches: 0. CDR3 in DNA: TGTGCCAGCAGCTTGCGGGAGGGGAACACCGGGGAGCTGTTTTTT. This sequence encodes CASSLREGNTGELFF.

This clonotype was counted at least ten times. The CDR3 is CASSLAGDYEQYF. In nucleotides, the CDR3 is TGTGCCAGCTCCCTAGCGGGAGACTACGAGCAGTACTTC. The V gene is TRBV18, the J gene TRBJ2-7, with TRBD2 identical over 10 bases. With V trimmed by 6 bases and J by 3 bases, 2 bases remained unmatched. This CDR3 has 13 amino acids. Looked up from germline, CDR1 is KGHSH and CDR2 is LQKENI.

This clonotype was seen at least ten times. The DNA of the CDR3 is TGCAGTGCTAGTTCAGTAGCGGGAGGCTTGAGCTCCTACAATGAGCAGTTCTTC. Translation: CSASSVAGGLSSYNEQFF. The chain carries TRBV20-1 and TRBJ2-1; 10 nucleotides match TRBD2. V shed 3 bases and J 0 bases; nucleotides not matched to a gene: 11. The CDR3 is 18 residues long. The germline gives CDR1 DFQATT, CDR2 SNEGSKA (reference sequence).

This clonotype occurred a few times. This chain uses TRBV19 with TRBJ1-5; D gene uncertain. Trimming removed 3 bases at V and 1 base at J, with 13 bases between. CDR1 is LNHDA and CDR2 is SQIVND in the germline V gene (reference sequence). The CDR3 is made up of 16 amino acids. The CDR3: CASSIGPPDSNQPQHF. CDR3 in DNA: TGTGCCAGTAGTATCGGGCCCCCCGACAGCAATCAGCCCCAGCATTTT.

This clonotype was picked up many times. V and J are TRBV6-1 and TRBJ2-7; TRBD1 might be the D (5 bases). The CDR3 length is 13 residues. The germline V and J ends were trimmed by 9 bases and 2 bases, with 14 bases remaining between them. Germline CDR1 MNHNS, CDR2 SASEGT. CDR3 DNA sequence: TGTGCCAGTCAAGACAGCCAGGCCTACGAGCAGTACTTC. It is translated as CASQDSQAYEQYF.

This chain connects TRBV6-2 or TRBV6-3 to TRBJ2-5, with 12 bases matching TRBD2. Germline lookup yields CDR1 MNHEY and CDR2 SVGEGT. The CDR3 totals 15 residues. Trimming at V came to 6 bases and at J to 4 bases, leaving 6 bases not matched to a gene. This chain's CDR3 is CASSRLAGDGETQYF. The CDR3 DNA sequence: TGTGCCAGCAGCCGACTAGCGGGAGACGGAGAGACCCAGTACTTC.

This clonotype was observed a handful of times. The J gene is TRBJ1-2, the V gene TRBV20-1, with no clear D. V dropped 6 bases and J dropped 8 bases, with 13 bases sitting between them. Germline loops: CDR1 DFQATT, CDR2 SNEGSKA (reference sequence). The CDR3 runs 11 residues. The CDR3 DNA is TGCAGTGCGGACTCCGATGGAGGCTACACCTTC. Encoded protein: CSADSDGGYTF.

This clonotype has only a few counts. The chain links TRBV5-5 to TRBJ1-5; D not resolved. Deletions cut 1 base from V and 2 bases from J, with 10 bases between. The length of the CDR3 is 15 residues. The V gene's germline CDR1 is SGHKS and CDR2 YYEKEE (reference sequence). The CDR3, as DNA: TGTGCCAGCAGCTTGTATGGTAATGGCAATCAGCCCCAGCATTTT. Its protein is CASSLYGNGNQPQHF.

The genes are TRBV20-1 and TRBJ1-4; TRBD1 agrees at 7 bases. The CDR3 totals 14 residues. Trimming removed 0 bases from V and 5 bases from J; junction bases left unmatched: 3. The germline V gene encodes CDR1 DFQATT and CDR2 SNEGSKA (reference sequence). The CDR3 is CSARDEGGNEKLFF. As DNA, the CDR3 is TGCAGTGCTAGAGATGAAGGGGGCAATGAAAAACTGTTTTTT.

The chain recombines TRBV2 with TRBJ2-5; possibly TRBD1 for D (5 bases). This CDR3 region has 15 residues. Germline V gives CDR1 SNHLY, CDR2 FYNNEI. V was pared by 7 bases and J by 4 bases, with 19 bases between. Written as DNA, the CDR3 is TGTGCCAGCAAAAAGGCGCAACCTAGGGGAGAGACCCAGTACTTC. This encodes CASKKAQPRGETQYF.

A remark on this clonotype: A read error may explain this, as a much larger clone is one base away. The V and J genes are TRBV10-3 and TRBJ1-3, with a possible D match to TRBD1 (5 bases). CDR1 is ENHRY and CDR2 is SYGVKD in the germline V gene. The CDR3 loop spans 14 amino acids. The CDR3 nucleotides are TGTGCCATCAGTGAGGGGGGATCTGGAAACACCATACATTTT. This codes for CAISEGGSGNTIHF.

This clonotype was counted ten times or more. J is TRBJ1-6 and V is TRBV9; D may be TRBD1 (6 bases). Germline V lookup: CDR1 SGDLS, CDR2 YYNGEE. This CDR3 is built from 13 residues. The V end lost 0 bases, the J end lost 10 bases, and 8 bases lay between the germline ends. Here the CDR3 reads CASSVEGGSPLHF. The DNA of the CDR3 is TGTGCCAGCAGCGTAGAGGGGGGATCACCCCTCCACTTT.